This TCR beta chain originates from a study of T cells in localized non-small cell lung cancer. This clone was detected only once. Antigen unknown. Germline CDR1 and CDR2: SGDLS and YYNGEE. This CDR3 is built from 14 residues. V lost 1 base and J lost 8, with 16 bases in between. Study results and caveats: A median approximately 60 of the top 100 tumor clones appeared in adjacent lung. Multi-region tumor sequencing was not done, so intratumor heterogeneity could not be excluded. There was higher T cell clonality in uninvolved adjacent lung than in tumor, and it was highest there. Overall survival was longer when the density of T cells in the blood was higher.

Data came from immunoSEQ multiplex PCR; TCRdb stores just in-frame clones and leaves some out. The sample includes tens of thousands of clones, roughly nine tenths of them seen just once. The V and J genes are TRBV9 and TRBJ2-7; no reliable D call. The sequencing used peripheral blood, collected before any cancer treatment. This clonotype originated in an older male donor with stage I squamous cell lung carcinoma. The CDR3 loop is CASSVTPRSGQQYF. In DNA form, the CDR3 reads TGTGCCAGCAGCGTAACCCCCCGCTCCGGACAGCAGTACTTC. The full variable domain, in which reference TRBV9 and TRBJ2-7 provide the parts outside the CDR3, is DSGVTQTPKHLITATGQRVTLRCSPRSGDLSVYWYQQSLDQGLQFLIQYYNGEERAKGNILERFSAQQFPDLHSELNLSSLELGDSALYFCASSVTPRSGQQYFGPGTRLTVT.